This T cell receptor (beta chain) was identified during a study of T cells in tuberculosis (dated by TCRdb to 2016 to 2019). Regarding the research as a whole: To characterize T cells specific for the mycobacterial lipid antigen glucose monomycolate (GMM), the study used CD1B tetramers together with high-throughput TCR immunosequencing. General findings and caveats noted by the study authors: The stringent sort gate may have missed T cells binding the CD1B-GMM tetramer with low affinity.

CDR3 length: 12 amino acids, cysteine to phenylalanine. Only the CDR3 portion is preserved as DNA: 36 bases, with reading frame beginning at the first base. From a lookup of the germline V gene, CDR1 and CDR2 are MGHDK and SYGVNS. The trim is 5 bases for V and 5 bases for J, with a gap of 6 bases between the germline ends. Concerning this clone itself: No quality values exist for individual bases; no much larger clone is one base distant.

Because TCR-alpha and TCR-beta chains were sequenced unpaired, no chain pairing information was available. TCR libraries were generated with the immunoSEQ multiplex PCR assay, using TCR-beta and/or TCR-alpha/delta assays for each sample. The amplified TCR libraries were sequenced on the Illumina high-throughput platform. In the source study's methods: Clustering and dimensionality reduction relied on pairwise TCRdist distances among GMM-specific receptors from T cells that were either sorted ex vivo or expanded in vitro. Sequence motifs defined by gene usage and CDR3 content were checked for enrichment by comparing tetramer-positive and tetramer-negative populations. Not all clones reach the TCRdb copy of this immuneACCESS table, which keeps in-frame sequences only. Checked studies attribute under half of the gap to unresolved V genes and leave the rest unexplained. V and J calls and clone size are given by that table; D and trimming were obtained from the DNA. The sample table lists 55,000 to 65,000 clones, around 81% of them with a count of one. Roughly 13% of the sample belongs to the ten largest clones.

Thawed, overnight-rested PBMC were stained with GMM-loaded CD1B tetramer, a Live/Dead dye and anti-CD3, then sorted on a FACS Aria II. CD1B tetramers were loaded with C32 glucose monomycolate purified from Rhodococcus equi. Before cryopreservation, the PBMC used for tetramer sorting had been depleted of CD14-expressing monocytes as part of a separate study. From each donor, 85,000 to 100,000 tetramer-negative cells were sorted and were analyzed alongside the tetramer-positive cells. GMM-loaded CD1B tetramers were used to sort antigen-specific T cells from four healthy South African adults. The specimen was CD1b-GMM tetramer-negative cells sorted from PBMCs. The cell subset or site tag for this specimen amounts to: T cells not binding CD1B-GMM tetramer, sorted from same donor. The chain uses TRBV25-1 and TRBJ1-4; the D gene is not confidently resolved. The sequence derives from an adult woman with latent tuberculosis. The sequence in DNA is TGTGCCAGCAGTCTCAGGAATGAAAAACTGTTTTTT. It translates to CASSLRNEKLFF.